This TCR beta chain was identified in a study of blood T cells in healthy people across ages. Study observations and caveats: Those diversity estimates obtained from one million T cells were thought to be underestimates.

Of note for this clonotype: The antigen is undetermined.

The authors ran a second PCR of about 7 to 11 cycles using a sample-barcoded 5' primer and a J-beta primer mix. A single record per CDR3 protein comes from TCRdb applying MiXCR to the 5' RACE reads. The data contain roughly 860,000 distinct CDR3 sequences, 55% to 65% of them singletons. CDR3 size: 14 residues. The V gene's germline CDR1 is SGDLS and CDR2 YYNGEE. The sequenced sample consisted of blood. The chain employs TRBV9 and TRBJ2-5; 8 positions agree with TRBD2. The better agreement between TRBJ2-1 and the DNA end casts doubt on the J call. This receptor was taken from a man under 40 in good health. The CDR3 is CASSVGGGPETQFF. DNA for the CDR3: TGTGCCAGCAGCGTCGGGGGGGGACCAGAGACCCAGTTCTTC.